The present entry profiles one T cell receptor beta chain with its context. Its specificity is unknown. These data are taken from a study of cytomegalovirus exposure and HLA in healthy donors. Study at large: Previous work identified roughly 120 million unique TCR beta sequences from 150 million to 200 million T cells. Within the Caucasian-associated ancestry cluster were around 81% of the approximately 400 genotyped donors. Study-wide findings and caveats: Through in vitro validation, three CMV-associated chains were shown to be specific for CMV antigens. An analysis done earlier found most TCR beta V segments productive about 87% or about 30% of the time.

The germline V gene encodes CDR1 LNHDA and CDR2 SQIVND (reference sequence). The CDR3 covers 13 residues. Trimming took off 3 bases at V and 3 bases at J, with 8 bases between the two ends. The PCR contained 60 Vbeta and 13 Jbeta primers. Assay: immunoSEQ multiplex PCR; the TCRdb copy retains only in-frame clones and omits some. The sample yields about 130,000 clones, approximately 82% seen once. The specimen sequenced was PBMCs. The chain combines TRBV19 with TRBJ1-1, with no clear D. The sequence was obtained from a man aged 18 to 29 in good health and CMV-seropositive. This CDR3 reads CASSISTYTEAFF. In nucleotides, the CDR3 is TGTGCCAGTAGTATTAGTACCTACACTGAAGCTTTCTTT.